These 25 T cell receptor beta chains originate from one sample sequenced in a study of cytomegalovirus exposure and HLA in healthy donors. The PCR made use of 60 Vbeta and 13 Jbeta primers. The protocol was immunoSEQ multiplex PCR, while the TCRdb copy is restricted to in-frame clones and leaves out a portion. The sample consists of 240,000 or so clones, over 70% of them appearing once. Sequencing was performed on PBMCs. These receptors came from an older woman in good health and CMV-seropositive.

This chain joins TRBV27 and TRBJ2-7; 7 bases align to TRBD2. The CDR3 spans 13 residues. The V gene end was trimmed by 6 bases and the J gene end by 4 bases; junction bases not matched to a gene: 6. Germline V gene sequence: CDR1 MNHEY, CDR2 SMNVEV (reference sequence). The DNA for the CDR3 is TGTGCCAGCAGCCCCGGCGGGGGTTACGAGCAGTACTTC. It specifies CASSPGGGYEQYF.

This rearrangement joins TRBV5-1 to TRBJ2-7, with 7 nucleotides matching TRBD1. This CDR3 has 16 residues. V lost 0 bases, J lost 2 bases, and 8 bases stayed unmatched. CDR1 and CDR2 (germline): SGHRS, YFSETQ. CDR3 coding DNA: TGCGCCAGCAGCTTGGCCTTACTTGACAGGGCCTACGAGCAGTACTTC. It is translated as CASSLALLDRAYEQYF. The variable domain in full, with the rest retrieved from reference TRBV5-1 and TRBJ2-7, is KAGVTQTPRYLIKTRGQQVTLSCSPISGHRSVSWYQQTPGQGLQFLFEYFSETQRNKGNFPGRFSGRQFSNSRSEMNVSTLELGDSALYLCASSLALLDRAYEQYFGPGTRLTVT.

This clone appeared a few times. The CDR3 region has the DNA TGCGCCAGCAGCCCCCGTACAGGGAATGAGCAGTTCTTC. Encoded protein: CASSPRTGNEQFF. V is TRBV5-1 and J is TRBJ2-1; D is perhaps TRBD1 (6 bases). Per the germline V gene, CDR1 is SGHRS and CDR2 is YFSETQ. The length of the CDR3 is 13 residues. V was clipped by 4 bases and J by 7 bases, with 12 bases between them.

The chain combines TRBV27 with TRBJ2-1; 14 bases are a match to TRBD2. Germline assignment: CDR1 MNHEY and CDR2 SMNVEV (reference sequence). J gave up 9 bases and V 1 base, and 17 bases lay outside the gene matches. CDR3 length: 20 amino acids. The CDR3 spells CASSLLGQGAGLAGAGEQFF. CDR3 nucleotides: TGTGCCAGCAGTTTATTAGGGCAGGGGGCGGGACTAGCGGGAGCAGGTGAGCAGTTCTTC.

This CDR3 is CASSLLKDRWYEQYF. For the CDR3, the DNA is TGTGCCAGCAGCTTGTTGAAGGACAGATGGTACGAGCAGTACTTC. J is TRBJ2-7 and V is TRBV5-8; possibly TRBD1 for D (6 bases). Germline V gives CDR1 SGHTS, CDR2 YDEGEE. The CDR3 consists of 15 residues. Trimming removed 1 base from V and 4 bases from J, with 15 bases in between.

This clone was detected only once. The gene calls are TRBV9 and TRBJ2-3, with TRBD1 matching over 10 bases. Looked up from germline, CDR1 is SGDLS and CDR2 is YYNGEE. There are 17 residues in the CDR3. Trimming cost V 4 bases and J 6 bases; bases outside gene matches: 14. Here the CDR3 DNA reads TGTGCCAGCAGCTTAAGAACCGGGACAGGGGTTAGGGATACGCAGTATTTT. Translated, it gives CASSLRTGTGVRDTQYF.

The chain links TRBV19 to TRBJ2-7; TRBD2 aligns across 7 bases. CDR3 length: 14 amino acids. Losses at the gene ends were 5 bases for V and 3 bases for J; bases not matched to a gene: 7. Germline V gene sequence: CDR1 LNHDA, CDR2 SQIVND (reference sequence). The CDR3 bases are TGTGCCAGTAGTTTCTCTAGCGGAAGCTACGAGCAGTACTTC. The encoded protein is CASSFSSGSYEQYF.

The chain couples TRBV12-5 to TRBJ2-1; D remains ambiguous. The CDR3 extends over 13 amino acids. Germline-derived CDR1 and CDR2 are LGHNT and FRNRAP. V was trimmed by 0 bases and J by 4 bases, leaving 4 bases between them. CDR3 nucleotides: TGTGCTAGTGGTTTGGTACAATACAATGAGCAGTTCTTC. Translation: CASGLVQYNEQFF.

This clone occurred once. This chain links TRBV7-3 with TRBJ1-2, with D unresolved. CDR3 length: 15 residues. Trimming shortened V by 1 base and J by 5 bases, and 14 bases separated the two germline ends. Germline loops: CDR1 SGHTA, CDR2 FQGTGA. The CDR3: CASSLNGNSPYGYTF. The CDR3 coding sequence is TGTGCCAGCAGCTTAAACGGAAACAGCCCTTATGGCTACACCTTC.

V and J are TRBV11-2 and TRBJ2-3; no clear D gene. V was pared by 5 bases and J by 7 bases, with 16 bases between. The CDR3 covers 14 residues. Germline V CDR1 and CDR2: SGHAT, FQNNGV. In DNA, the CDR3 is TGTGCCAGCAGCCCGCCTAGACTCACTAATACGCAGTATTTT. Amino acid sequence: CASSPPRLTNTQYF. The entire variable domain, with the rest obtained from reference TRBV11-2 and TRBJ2-3, is as follows: EAGVAQSPRYKIIEKRQSVAFWCNPISGHATLYWYQQILGQGPKLLIQFQNNGVVDDSQLPKDRFSAERLKGVDSTLKIQPAKLEDSAVYLCASSPPRLTNTQYFGPGTRLTVL.

This clone appeared a single time. This rearrangement joins TRBV9 to TRBJ2-7; 10 bases match TRBD2. Germline-derived CDR1 and CDR2 are SGDLS and YYNGEE. Unmatched junction bases numbered 6, after V lost 3 bases and J lost 3 bases. The CDR3 extends over 15 amino acids. The CDR3 nucleotides read TGTGCCAGCAGCGCGCTAGCGGGAGAAGGCTACGAGCAGTACTTC. Translated, it gives CASSALAGEGYEQYF. Filled out from reference TRBV9 and TRBJ2-7, the complete variable domain reads DSGVTQTPKHLITATGQRVTLRCSPRSGDLSVYWYQQSLDQGLQFLIQYYNGEERAKGNILERFSAQQFPDLHSELNLSSLELGDSALYFCASSALAGEGYEQYFGPGTRLTVT.

This CDR3 reads CASSLSHSSTEAFF. CDR3 nucleotide sequence: TGTGCCAGCAGCTTAAGTCACTCGTCCACTGAAGCTTTCTTT. The chain couples TRBV7-3 to TRBJ1-1, with no clear D. The V gene lost 1 base and the J gene lost 4 bases, with 10 bases spanning the gap. CDR1 and CDR2 from the germline V gene are SGHTA and FQGTGA. The CDR3 spans 14 residues. The variable domain in full, completed from reference TRBV7-3 and TRBJ1-1, reads GAGVSQTPSNKVTEKGKYVELRCDPISGHTALYWYRQSLGQGPEFLIYFQGTGAADDSGLPNDRFFAVRPEGSVSTLKIQRTERGDSAVYLCASSLSHSSTEAFFGQGTRLTVV.

The V and J genes are TRBV5-4 and TRBJ2-1, with D perhaps TRBD1 (5 bases). V was trimmed by 2 bases and J by 2 bases, leaving 11 bases between them. Germline lookup yields CDR1 SGHNT and CDR2 YYREEE (reference sequence). The CDR3 runs 15 residues. This CDR3 reads CASSLSRVAYNEQFF. The CDR3 region has the DNA TGTGCCAGCAGCTTAAGCAGGGTAGCCTACAATGAGCAGTTCTTC.

This clone has just a few counts. The V call is TRBV6-6, the J call TRBJ1-2; no clear D gene. Trimming took off 5 bases at V and 2 bases at J, with 15 bases between the two ends. The germline gives CDR1 MNHNY, CDR2 SVGAGI (reference sequence). The CDR3 runs 15 residues. The CDR3 coding sequence is TGTGCCAGCAGTCCCCAAGGTGGGCTGAACTATGGCTACACCTTC. Its protein product is CASSPQGGLNYGYTF.

This sequence joins TRBV18 and TRBJ1-4; TRBD1 matches 7 bases. Germline CDR1 reads KGHSH; CDR2 reads LQKENI. There are 16 residues in the CDR3. V trimming: 3 bases; J trimming: 2 bases; junction bases outside the gene matches: 6. The CDR3 DNA sequence: TGTGCCAGCTCACCGAGGCAGGGGGTCACTAATGAAAAACTGTTTTTT. Its protein is CASSPRQGVTNEKLFF.

The chain links TRBV4-1 to TRBJ2-1; possible D gene TRBD2, 5 bases. V was trimmed by 4 bases and J by 0 bases, leaving 10 bases between them. This CDR3 region has 15 residues. From germline, CDR1 is MGHRA and CDR2 YSYEKL. This chain's CDR3 is CASSPGRGSYNEQFF. CDR3 DNA: TGCGCCAGCAGCCCCGGTCGGGGCTCCTACAATGAGCAGTTCTTC.

The rearrangement joins TRBV6-5 to TRBJ2-2; 12 bases are a match to TRBD2. The CDR3 has 14 amino acids. The V gene end was trimmed by 4 bases and the J gene end by 7 bases; junction bases not matched to a gene: 1. Germline V CDR1 and CDR2: MNHEY, SVGAGI. The CDR3 coding sequence is TGTGCCAGCAGTTCTAGCGGGAGGGGCGGGGAGCTGTTTTTT. Its protein product is CASSSSGRGGELFF.

This clone has more than one count but fewer than ten. This chain links TRBV6-5 with TRBJ1-1, with TRBD1 matching over 7 bases. The V segment lost 2 bases and the J segment 5 bases; nucleotides outside the gene matches: 8. The germline gives CDR1 MNHEY, CDR2 SVGAGI. The CDR3 consists of 15 residues. The CDR3 DNA follows: TGTGCCAGCAGTTACCCAAGACAGGGAGTTACTGAAGCTTTCTTT. Protein sequence: CASSYPRQGVTEAFF.

The chain uses TRBV4-1 and TRBJ1-2, with D tentatively TRBD1 (5 bases). The germline gives CDR1 MGHRA, CDR2 YSYEKL. V lost 4 bases and J lost 5, with 14 bases in between. The CDR3 extends over 14 amino acids. CDR3 coding DNA: TGCGCCAGCAGCCCCCTACCCAGGGAATATGGCTACACCTTC. Residues: CASSPLPREYGYTF.

The genes are TRBV5-6 and TRBJ2-5; 12 nucleotides agree with TRBD2. Germline V gene sequence: CDR1 SGHDT, CDR2 YYEEEE. CDR3 length: 16 amino acids. Trimming removed 3 bases from V and 4 bases from J; junction bases left unmatched: 7. The CDR3 here is CASSSRLAGARETQYF. In nucleotides, the CDR3 is TGTGCCAGCAGCTCCCGACTAGCGGGAGCTCGAGAGACCCAGTACTTC.

This rearrangement joins TRBV9 to TRBJ2-7; D might be TRBD2 (6 bases). With 0 bases removed from V and 5 bases from J, the gap between germline ends came to 9 bases. The CDR3 extends over 13 amino acids. Germline CDR1 and CDR2: SGDLS and YYNGEE. The CDR3 loop reads CASSVATSNEQYF. In nucleotides, the CDR3 is TGTGCCAGCAGCGTAGCTACTAGCAACGAGCAGTACTTC.

The V and J genes are TRBV5-1 and TRBJ1-1; D is possibly TRBD1 (6 bases). Trimming left V 7 bases short and J 1 base short, with 14 bases between. Germline values: CDR1 SGHRS, CDR2 YFSETQ. This CDR3 comprises 14 residues. CDR3: CASRTRTENTEAFF. The CDR3 coding sequence is TGCGCCAGCCGCACTCGGACAGAGAACACTGAAGCTTTCTTT.

The rearrangement uses TRBV18 and TRBJ1-1, with 7 bases lining up with TRBD1. Germline CDR1 and CDR2: KGHSH and LQKENI. J was trimmed by 6 bases and V by 5 bases; bases with no gene match: 6. The CDR3 totals 13 residues. As DNA, the CDR3 is TGTGCCAGCTCATCCAGGGACAGCTCTGAAGCTTTCTTT. Its translation is CASSSRDSSEAFF. Looking up the rest from reference TRBV18 and TRBJ1-1 gives the full variable domain: NAGVMQNPRHLVRRRGQEARLRCSPMKGHSHVYWYRQLPEEGLKFMVYLQKENIIDESGMPKERFSAEFPKEGPSILRIQQVVRGDSAAYFCASSSRDSSEAFFGQGTRLTVV.

V and J are TRBV7-2 and TRBJ1-4; D unresolved. With 5 bases removed from V and 0 bases from J, the gap between germline ends came to 10 bases. CDR1 SGHTA and CDR2 FQGNSA come from the germline V gene. The CDR3 spans 15 residues. CDR3 bases: TGTGCCAGCAGCGGCAGTCACACAACTAATGAAAAACTGTTTTTT. Protein: CASSGSHTTNEKLFF.

This chain connects TRBV5-6 to TRBJ1-3, with D unclear. The CDR3 totals 15 residues. Germline CDR1 and CDR2: SGHDT and YYEEEE. Trimming pared 3 bases from V and 2 bases from J, leaving 12 bases between. For the CDR3, the DNA is TGTGCCAGCAGCTCAGGATCTGTTACTGGAAACACCATATATTTT. Translation: CASSSGSVTGNTIYF.